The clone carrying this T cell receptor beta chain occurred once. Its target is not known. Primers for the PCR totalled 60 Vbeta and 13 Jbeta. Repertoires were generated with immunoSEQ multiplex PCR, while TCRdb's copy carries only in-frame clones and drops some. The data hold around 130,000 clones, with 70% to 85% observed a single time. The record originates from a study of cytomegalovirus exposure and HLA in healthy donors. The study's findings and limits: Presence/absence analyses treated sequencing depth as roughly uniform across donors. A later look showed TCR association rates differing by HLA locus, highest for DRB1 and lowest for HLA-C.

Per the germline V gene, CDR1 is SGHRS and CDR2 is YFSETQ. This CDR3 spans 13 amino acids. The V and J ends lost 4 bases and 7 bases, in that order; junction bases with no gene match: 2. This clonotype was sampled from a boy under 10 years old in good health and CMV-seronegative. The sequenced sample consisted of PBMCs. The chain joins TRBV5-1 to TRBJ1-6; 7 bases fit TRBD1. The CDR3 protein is CASSTTGNSPLHF. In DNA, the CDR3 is TGCGCCAGCAGCACGACAGGGAATTCACCCCTCCACTTT.